The T cell receptor beta chain under discussion was sequenced for a study of blood T cell repertoires in COVID-19. The CDR3 is made up of 14 amino acids. The germline V gene has CDR1 MNHNY and CDR2 SVGAGI (reference sequence). The V end lost 7 bases, the J end lost 0 bases, and 10 bases lay between the germline ends. Authors' analysis steps: The authors estimated nucleated cell counts from reference gene primer amplification. Measured with immunoSEQ multiplex PCR; TCRdb has only the in-frame clones, and not every one. V and J calls and clone size are copied from that table; D and trimming were computed from the DNA. The data show 250,000 or so clones, approximately 91% seen once.

Sequenced: peripheral blood. This TCR was recovered from an older woman with acute or convalescent COVID-19. The J gene is TRBJ1-5, the V gene TRBV6-6; D call uncertain. The CDR3, as DNA: TGTGCCAGCACCCCAACACCTAGCAATCAGCCCCAGCATTTT. The encoded protein is CASTPTPSNQPQHF.